The 17 T cell receptor beta chains below were found in one sample sequenced in a study of OX40 agonist ivuxolimab in advanced cancers. Sequencing was performed with immunoSEQ multiplex PCR; in TCRdb, only in-frame clones are kept and a portion is missing. In the table there are roughly 97,000 clones, about 90% of which are singletons. This specimen was CD4+ or CD8+ T cells sorted from blood, taken in a trial of the OX40 agonist ivuxolimab. These receptors all stem from an adult with an advanced solid tumor such as melanoma, head and neck, liver or kidney cancer.

The chain recombines TRBV6-6 with TRBJ2-7; D may match TRBD1 or TRBD2 (6 bases each). The CDR3 length is 14 residues. V was cut by 7 bases and J by 7 bases, with 20 bases left in between. CDR1 MNHNY and CDR2 SVGAGI come from the germline V gene (reference sequence). CDR3 protein: CASTPTGTSLEQYF. The DNA of the CDR3 is TGTGCCAGCACCCCCACAGGGACTTCTCTTGAGCAGTACTTC.

The gene calls are TRBV7-9 and TRBJ2-5; unclear D gene. CDR3 size: 12 residues. V lost 5 bases, J lost 5 bases, and 9 bases lay in between. Germline lookup yields CDR1 SEHNR and CDR2 FQNEAQ (reference sequence). The CDR3 is CASSARPETQYF. The CDR3 DNA follows: TGTGCCAGCAGCGCCCGACCGGAGACCCAGTACTTC. Based on the CDR3 plus reference TRBV7-9 and TRBJ2-5, the full variable domain is DTGVSQNPRHKITKRGQNVTFRCDPISEHNRLYWYRQTLGQGPEFLTYFQNEAQLEKSRLLSDRFSAERPKGSFSTLEIQRTEQGDSAMYLCASSARPETQYFGPGTRLLVL.

V gene TRBV9 combines with J gene TRBJ2-5; TRBD2 aligns across 8 bases. J was trimmed by 4 bases and V by 0 bases; bases with no gene match: 8. Germline loops: CDR1 SGDLS, CDR2 YYNGEE. The CDR3 contains 16 residues. CDR3 DNA: TGTGCCAGCAGCGTAGGCCAGCGGGGGCCGGGAGAGACCCAGTACTTC. Translation: CASSVGQRGPGETQYF.

Details on this clone: Other nucleotide sequences from this sample produce the same CDR3. The V and J genes are TRBV7-9 and TRBJ2-5; 10 bases match TRBD1. V lost 5 bases, J lost 4 bases, and 4 bases stayed unmatched. This CDR3 spans 14 amino acids. Germline CDR1 and CDR2: SEHNR and FQNEAQ (reference sequence). The CDR3 reads CASSPGQGRETQYF. CDR3 DNA sequence: TGTGCCAGCAGCCCGGGACAGGGGCGAGAGACCCAGTACTTC.

The chain joins TRBV27 to TRBJ1-2; 11 positions agree with TRBD1. V gave up 5 bases and J gave up 8 bases; unmatched junction bases: 4. Looked up from germline, CDR1 is MNHEY and CDR2 is SMNVEV (reference sequence). This CDR3 comprises 13 residues. In DNA form, the CDR3 reads TGTGCCAGCAGTCGGGACAGGGGGGAGGGCTACACCTTC. Translating it yields CASSRDRGEGYTF.

This chain links TRBV9 with TRBJ2-1, with D possibly being TRBD1 (5 bases). This CDR3 comprises 14 residues. Trimming left V 1 base short and J 7 bases short, with 12 bases between. Germline CDR1 is SGDLS and CDR2 is YYNGEE. CDR3 residues: CASSVRQSQNEQFF. The DNA of the CDR3 is TGTGCCAGCAGCGTACGACAGTCGCAGAATGAGCAGTTCTTC.

The V call is TRBV30, the J call TRBJ2-5; 7 positions match TRBD1. This CDR3 has 13 amino acids. Germline assignment: CDR1 GTSNPN and CDR2 SVGIG (reference sequence). Unmatched junction bases numbered 3, after V lost 1 base and J lost 4 bases. The CDR3 loop reads CAWSGDSRETQYF. DNA for the CDR3: TGTGCCTGGAGTGGGGACAGTAGAGAGACCCAGTACTTC.

V usage is TRBV5-4 and J usage is TRBJ2-2; D is possibly TRBD1 or TRBD2 (5 bases each). Looked up from germline, CDR1 is SGHNT and CDR2 is YYREEE (reference sequence). The germline V and J ends were trimmed by 3 bases and 7 bases, with 10 bases remaining between them. The CDR3 is 13 residues long. The chain's CDR3 is CASSWDALGELFF. CDR3 nucleotide sequence: TGTGCCAGCAGCTGGGACGCTCTCGGGGAGCTGTTTTTT.

CDR3 residues: CATVGQPRGLNTEAFF. The CDR3, as DNA: TGTGCCACCGTCGGGCAGCCCCGGGGGCTGAACACTGAAGCTTTCTTT. V usage is TRBV10-3 and J usage is TRBJ1-1; a weak D match, TRBD1 (6 bases). Germline V gene sequence: CDR1 ENHRY, CDR2 SYGVKD. CDR3 length equals 16 residues. The V gene lost 10 bases and the J gene lost 0 bases, with 21 bases spanning the gap.

This sequence joins TRBV9 and TRBJ1-4; perhaps TRBD1 as D (5 bases). Per germline, CDR1 SGDLS and CDR2 YYNGEE. CDR3 length: 15 residues. V was shortened by 5 bases and J by 4 bases, with 15 bases between the two germline ends. CDR3 in amino acids: CASSLMGEINEKLFF. The CDR3 region has the DNA TGTGCCAGCAGTCTCATGGGGGAGATTAATGAAAAACTGTTTTTT.

The chain uses TRBV2 and TRBJ1-6; D uncertain. The CDR3 runs 12 residues. Deletions cut 4 bases from V and 14 bases from J, with 12 bases between. Germline CDR1 reads SNHLY; CDR2 reads FYNNEI. CDR3 protein: CASSARSETLHF. Written as DNA, the CDR3 is TGTGCCAGCAGTGCTAGATCGGAGACCCTCCACTTT. Filled out from reference TRBV2 and TRBJ1-6, the complete variable domain reads EPEVTQTPSHQVTQMGQEVILRCVPISNHLYFYWYRQILGQKVEFLVSFYNNEISEKSEIFDDQFSVERPDGSNFTLKIRSTKLEDSAMYFCASSARSETLHFGNGTRLTVT.

A single count supports this clone. The chain has TRBV4-3 and TRBJ1-2; possible D gene TRBD1, 5 bases. Trimming removed 1 base from V and 2 bases from J, with 11 bases in between. Germline V gene data show CDR1 as LGHNA and CDR2 as YSLEER. There are 15 residues in the CDR3. Here the CDR3 DNA reads TGCGCCAGCAGCCAAGCTAGGGCAGGGAACTATGGCTACACCTTC. Translating gives CASSQARAGNYGYTF.

V gene TRBV7-9 combines with J gene TRBJ2-3; possibly TRBD1 for D (6 bases). Germline loops: CDR1 SEHNR, CDR2 FQNEAQ (reference sequence). The CDR3 consists of 16 residues. Trimming took 5 bases from V and 1 from J, leaving 16 bases between them. The CDR3 sequence is CASSRRQDRGTDTQYF. CDR3 bases: TGTGCCAGCAGCCGTCGTCAGGACAGAGGCACAGATACGCAGTATTTT.

This clone appeared a few times. J is TRBJ1-5 and V is TRBV19; D is undetermined. This CDR3 region has 16 residues. Germline CDR1 LNHDA, CDR2 SQIVND (reference sequence). The germline V and J ends were trimmed by 1 base and 6 bases, with 16 bases remaining between them. The CDR3 DNA reads TGTGCCAGTAGTATAGTTGGAGGGAGGTCAGGTCAGCCCCAGCATTTT. Translating it yields CASSIVGGRSGQPQHF.

The chain uses TRBV5-6 and TRBJ2-3; D ambiguous. The length of the CDR3 is 15 residues. V lost 1 base, J lost 2 bases, and 11 bases lay in between. The V gene's germline CDR1 is SGHDT and CDR2 YYEEEE. The CDR3 protein is CASSLKRRATDTQYF. CDR3 in DNA: TGTGCCAGCAGCTTGAAGAGAAGGGCCACAGATACGCAGTATTTT.

This chain uses TRBV5-1 with TRBJ2-7; 8 nucleotides match TRBD1. V shed 0 bases and J 3 bases; nucleotides not matched to a gene: 5. CDR1 is SGHRS and CDR2 is YFSETQ in the germline V gene. This CDR3 is built from 15 residues. In DNA form, the CDR3 reads TGCGCCAGCAGCTTGGGGCAGGGGGCCATCTACGAGCAGTACTTC. As protein: CASSLGQGAIYEQYF.

The rearrangement links TRBV27 to TRBJ2-7; 8 positions agree with TRBD1. Unmatched junction bases numbered 5, after V lost 0 bases and J lost 1 base. The CDR3 runs to 16 residues. Per germline, CDR1 MNHEY and CDR2 SMNVEV (reference sequence). The CDR3 here is CASSLSWTGTSYEQYF. DNA for the CDR3: TGTGCCAGCAGTTTATCTTGGACAGGGACTTCCTACGAGCAGTACTTC.